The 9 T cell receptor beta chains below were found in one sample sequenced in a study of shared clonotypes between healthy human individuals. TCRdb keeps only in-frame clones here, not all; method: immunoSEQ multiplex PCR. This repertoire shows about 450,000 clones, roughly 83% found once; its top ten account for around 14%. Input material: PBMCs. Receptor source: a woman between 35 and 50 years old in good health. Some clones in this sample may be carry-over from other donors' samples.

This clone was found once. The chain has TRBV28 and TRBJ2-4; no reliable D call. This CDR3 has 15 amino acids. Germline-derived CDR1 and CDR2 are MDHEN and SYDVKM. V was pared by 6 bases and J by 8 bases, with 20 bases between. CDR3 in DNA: TGTGCCAGCAGCACCGCGGTCGGCGTGCTACACATTCAGTACTTC. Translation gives CASSTAVGVLHIQYF.

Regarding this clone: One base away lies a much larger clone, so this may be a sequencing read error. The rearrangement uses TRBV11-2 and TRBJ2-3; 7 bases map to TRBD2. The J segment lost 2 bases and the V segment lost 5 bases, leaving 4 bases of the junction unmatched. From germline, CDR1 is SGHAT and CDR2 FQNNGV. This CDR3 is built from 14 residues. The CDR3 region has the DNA TGTGCCAGCAGCCCCGGGACTACCACAGATACGCAGTATTTT. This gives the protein CASSPGTTTDTQYF.

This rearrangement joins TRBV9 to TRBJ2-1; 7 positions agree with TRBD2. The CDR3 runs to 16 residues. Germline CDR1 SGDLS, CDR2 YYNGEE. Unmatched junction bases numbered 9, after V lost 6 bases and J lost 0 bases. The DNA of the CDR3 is TGTGCCAGCACCAGAAGGGGAGGGAGCTCCTACAATGAGCAGTTCTTC. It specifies CASTRRGGSSYNEQFF.

For the CDR3, the DNA is TGTGCCAGCAGCCATCCGGGACAGGGGGCCCCAGATACGCAGTATTTT. This translates into CASSHPGQGAPDTQYF. The V and J genes are TRBV7-2 and TRBJ2-3, with TRBD1 matching 12 bases. CDR3 length: 16 residues. Germline trimming cut 5 bases from V and 4 bases from J; bases unmatched to any gene: 7. In germline, CDR1 is SGHTA, CDR2 FQGNSA.

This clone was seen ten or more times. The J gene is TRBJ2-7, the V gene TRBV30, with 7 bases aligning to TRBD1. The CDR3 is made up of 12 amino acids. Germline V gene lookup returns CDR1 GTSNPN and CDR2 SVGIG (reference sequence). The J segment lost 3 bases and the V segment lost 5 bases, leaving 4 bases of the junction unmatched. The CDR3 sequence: CAWHNRGYEQYF. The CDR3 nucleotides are TGTGCCTGGCATAACAGGGGCTACGAGCAGTACTTC.

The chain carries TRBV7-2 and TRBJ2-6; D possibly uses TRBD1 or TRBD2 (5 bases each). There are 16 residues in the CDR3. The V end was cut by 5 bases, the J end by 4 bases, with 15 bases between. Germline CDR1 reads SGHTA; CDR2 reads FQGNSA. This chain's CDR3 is CASSRRTGTGANVLTF. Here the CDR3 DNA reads TGTGCCAGCAGCCGACGGACGGGGACGGGGGCCAACGTCCTGACTTTC.

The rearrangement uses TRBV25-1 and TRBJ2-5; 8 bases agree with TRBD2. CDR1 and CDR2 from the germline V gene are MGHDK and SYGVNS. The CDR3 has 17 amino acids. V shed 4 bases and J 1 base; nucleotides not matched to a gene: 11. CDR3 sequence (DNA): TGTGCCAGCAGTGTCCTGGGGGCGGGAGGAATCCAAGAGACCCAGTACTTC. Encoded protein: CASSVLGAGGIQETQYF.

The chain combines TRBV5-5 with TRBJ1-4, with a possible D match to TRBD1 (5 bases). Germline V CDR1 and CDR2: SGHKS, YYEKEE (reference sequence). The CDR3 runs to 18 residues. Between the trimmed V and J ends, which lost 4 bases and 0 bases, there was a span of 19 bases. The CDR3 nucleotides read TGTGCCAGCAGCCCTAAGGGGAGTGAATACGCAACTAATGAAAAACTGTTTTTT. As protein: CASSPKGSEYATNEKLFF. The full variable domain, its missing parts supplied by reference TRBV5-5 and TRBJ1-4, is DAGVTQSPTHLIKTRGQQVTLRCSPISGHKSVSWYQQVLGQGPQFIFQYYEKEERGRGNFPDRFSARQFPNYSSELNVNALLLGDSALYLCASSPKGSEYATNEKLFFGSGTQLSVL.

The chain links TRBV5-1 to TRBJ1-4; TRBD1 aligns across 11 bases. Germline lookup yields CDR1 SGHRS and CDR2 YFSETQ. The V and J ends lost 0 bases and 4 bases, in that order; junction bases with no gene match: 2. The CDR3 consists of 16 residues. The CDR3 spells CASSLAGTGGNEKLFF. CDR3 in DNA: TGCGCCAGCAGCTTGGCGGGGACAGGGGGTAATGAAAAACTGTTTTTT. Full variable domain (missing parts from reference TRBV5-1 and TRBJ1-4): KAGVTQTPRYLIKTRGQQVTLSCSPISGHRSVSWYQQTPGQGLQFLFEYFSETQRNKGNFPGRFSGRQFSNSRSEMNVSTLELGDSALYLCASSLAGTGGNEKLFFGSGTQLSVL.